The clone carrying this T cell receptor (beta chain) came up many times. The V and J ends lost 2 bases and 1 base respectively, with 9 bases between them. Germline CDR1 and CDR2: SGHDT and YYEEEE. CDR3 length: 14 residues. Investigators divided CD4+ cells into CD45RA+ naive and CD45RA-negative memory subsets. Profiling relied on immunoSEQ multiplex PCR, and the TCRdb table lists in-frame clones only, not all of them. The profile shows 190,000 or so clones, roughly 70% of them singletons. The record originates from a study of shared clonotypes between healthy human individuals. This sequence was found in a man aged 30 to 45 in good health. The genes are TRBV5-6 and TRBJ1-1, with D possibly matching TRBD1 (5 bases). Sequencing was carried out using memory CD4+ T cells sorted from blood. Subset: CD45RA-negative fraction. CDR3 sequence reads: CASSFFQGNTEAFF. DNA of the CDR3: TGTGCCAGCAGCTTTTTCCAGGGGAACACTGAAGCTTTCTTT.